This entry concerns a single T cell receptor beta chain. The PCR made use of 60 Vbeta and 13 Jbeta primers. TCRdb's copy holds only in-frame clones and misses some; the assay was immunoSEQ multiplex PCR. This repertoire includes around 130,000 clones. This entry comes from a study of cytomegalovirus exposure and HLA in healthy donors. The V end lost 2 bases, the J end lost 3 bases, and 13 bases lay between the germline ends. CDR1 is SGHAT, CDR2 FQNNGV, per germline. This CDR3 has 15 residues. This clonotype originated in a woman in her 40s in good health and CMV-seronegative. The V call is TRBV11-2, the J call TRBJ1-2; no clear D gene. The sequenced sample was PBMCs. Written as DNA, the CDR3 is TGTGCCAGCAGCTTACGGGGAGAGAGGTACTATGGCTACACCTTC. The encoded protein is CASSLRGERYYGYTF.